This T cell receptor (beta chain) was obtained from a study of blood T cells in healthy people across ages. For the second PCR, which ran for about 7 to 11 cycles, a sample-barcoded 5' primer and a J-beta primer mix were used. A template-switch adaptor that had 12 random nucleotides put a tag on each cDNA molecule. Each CDR3 protein gets one entry after TCRdb re-called the 5' RACE reads with MiXCR. This sample carries approximately 800,000 distinct CDR3 sequences, roughly 50% of them seen once, and the ten largest clones take approximately 21%. The length of the CDR3 is 16 residues. J gave up 6 bases and V 2 bases, and 11 bases lay outside the gene matches. The V gene's germline CDR1 is MNHNS and CDR2 SASEGT. As to this clonotype: Its cognate antigen is unknown.

Study conclusions and caveats: Lack of knowledge of donor CMV status possibly confounded expanded clonotype changes.

The receptor comes from a man in his thirties or forties in good health. Material for sequencing was blood. The rearrangement joins TRBV6-1 to TRBJ2-3, with 7 bases identical to TRBD1. The CDR3 region is CASSERRQGSWDTQYF. The CDR3 nucleotides are TGTGCCAGCAGTGAACGTCGACAGGGATCTTGGGATACGCAGTATTTT.